These T cell receptor beta chains were read from a single sample in a study of shared clonotypes between healthy human individuals. Produced via immunoSEQ multiplex PCR; TCRdb's table is partial and in-frame only. Counted here are around 200,000 clones, about 68% occurring once; the ten biggest clones make up about 10%. The sequenced sample was memory CD4+ T cells sorted from blood. The receptors originated from a man aged 25 to 40 in good health. CDR3s include the opening cysteine and the closing phenylalanine or tryptophan. D genes are given only for firm matches. A row's size may be missing; if present it is once, few, many or a size class.

d_call j_call clone_size v_call cdr3_nt cdr3_aa
TRBD2 TRBJ2-7 . TRBV9 TGTGCCAGCAGCGTAGGGCTAGCGGGAGAGGTTCGCTTC CASSVGLAGEVRF
. TRBJ2-5 . TRBV11-3 TGTGCCAGCAGCTTCGGTGTCCAAGAGACCCAGTACTTC CASSFGVQETQYF
. TRBJ2-7 . TRBV2 TGTGCCAGGCGGGGCAAGCGGGTCGTCGCTGACTCCTACGAGCAGTACTTC CARRGKRVVADSYEQYF
. TRBJ2-7 . TRBV18 TGTGCCAGCTCACCGGGGACGCCCTCCTACGAGCAGTACTTC CASSPGTPSYEQYF
TRBD1 TRBJ2-7 . TRBV6-1 TGTGCCAGCAGCGGGGACAGGGGAATATACGAGCAGTACTTC CASSGDRGIYEQYF
. TRBJ1-2 . TRBV6-5 TGTGCCAGCAGCCCGGACGGTATCTATGGCTACACCTTC CASSPDGIYGYTF
. TRBJ2-1 . TRBV7-8 TGTGCCAGCAGCCGCCCGGACTCGGGTGAGCAGTTCTTC CASSRPDSGEQFF
TRBD2 TRBJ2-1 . TRBV27 TGTGCCAGCAGGGGGACTAGACAAAACAATGAGCAGTTCTTC CASRGTRQNNEQFF
. TRBJ1-4 . TRBV28 TGTGCCAGCAGTTCAGGGGATGAAAAACTGTTTTTT CASSSGDEKLFF
. TRBJ1-2 . TRBV6-5 TGTGCCAGCAGTGATTGGGACGGCTACACCTTC CASSDWDGYTF
. TRBJ2-7 . TRBV6-6 TGTGCCAGCAGTGTAGCGACGAGCGAGTACGAGCAGTACTTC CASSVATSEYEQYF
. TRBJ2-7 . TRBV7-8 TGTGCCAGCAGCGTTAGCGAGGTCAGTTCCTACGAGCAGTACTTC CASSVSEVSSYEQYF
. TRBJ2-7 . TRBV5-1 TGCGCCAGCAGCTTGGGTGGGGGCGTCTACGAGCAGTACTTC CASSLGGGVYEQYF
. TRBJ2-4 . TRBV11-2 TGTGCCAGCAGCTGCTCGGCTTGCTTC CASSCSACF
TRBD1 TRBJ2-2 few TRBV6-1 TGTGCCAGCCACATGACAGGGGGAAACACCGGGGAGCTGTTTTTT CASHMTGGNTGELFF
. TRBJ1-4 . TRBV28 TGTGCCAGCAGTTTATTTCCTAGGGCGGACACTAATGAAAAACTGTTTTTT CASSLFPRADTNEKLFF
TRBD2 TRBJ2-3 . TRBV11-3 TGTGCCAGCAGCTTTGGACTAGCGGGAACAGATACGCAGTATTTT CASSFGLAGTDTQYF
. TRBJ1-2 . TRBV6-5 TGTGCCAGCACCTACCGCCCTCGGGGAGGCTATGGCTACACCTTC CASTYRPRGGYGYTF
. TRBJ1-5 few TRBV11-1 TGTGCCAGCAGCTTAAGCAACAATCAGCCCCAGCATTTT CASSLSNNQPQHF
. TRBJ1-2 . TRBV6-5 TGTGCCAGCAGTTACCGCCGGGGATCTGGTGGCTACACCTTC CASSYRRGSGGYTF
TRBD1 TRBJ2-3 . TRBV25-1 TGTGCCAGCAGTGACCGGACAGGGGGCGAACTGGTGTATTTT CASSDRTGGELVYF
. TRBJ2-5 few TRBV11-3 TGTGCCAGCAGCGTAGCGGCACAAGAGACCCAGTACTTC CASSVAAQETQYF
. TRBJ2-1 once TRBV4-3 TGCGCCAGCAGCCAACCACTATACAGGGGGTTGGGCGGGAGAGTCTACAATGAGCAGTTCTTC CASSQPLYRGLGGRVYNEQFF
. TRBJ2-3 . TRBV18 TGTGCCAGCTCCCCCCAAAGCACAGATACGCAGTATTTT CASSPQSTDTQYF
. TRBJ1-3 many TRBV6-1 TGTGCCACATATCGACGGAGATCTGGAAACACCATATATTTT CATYRRRSGNTIYF
. TRBJ1-2 . TRBV2 TGTGCCAGCAGTGACTCCAGGGGAGCGTTTTTGGGTGGCTACACCTTC CASSDSRGAFLGGYTF
. TRBJ2-7 . TRBV7-9 TGTGCCAGCAGCTTAGTTTTGGGCGAGCAGTACTTC CASSLVLGEQYF
TRBD1 TRBJ1-2 few TRBV10-3 TGTGCCCATCGACGGACAGGGGGCGACAATGGCTACACCTTC CAHRRTGGDNGYTF
. TRBJ1-5 . TRBV4-1 TGCGCCAGCAGCCAAGATTTGGTGGGAAGCAATCAGCCCCAGCATTTT CASSQDLVGSNQPQHF
. TRBJ2-6 . TRBV9 TGTGCCAGCAGCCCGTTAGAAGGACGCAGCTCTGGGGCCAACGTCCTGACTTTC CASSPLEGRSSGANVLTF
. TRBJ2-5 . TRBV5-1 TGCGCCAGCAGCTTAGGAGTGGCAGAGACCCAGTACTTC CASSLGVAETQYF
. TRBJ2-7 . TRBV29-1 TGCAGCGCCGCCAAAGTGTTCGGATACGAGCAGTACTTC CSAAKVFGYEQYF
. TRBJ1-1 . TRBV5-1 TGCGCCAGCAGCTCCCCCAGGACCGGAGCGGCTGAAGCTTTCTTT CASSSPRTGAAEAFF